The next 15 T cell receptor beta chains were all read from a single sample in a study of T cell changes during pregnancy in multiple sclerosis. Sequenced by immunoSEQ multiplex PCR; TCRdb stores in-frame clones only, minus some. Here the sample spans roughly 39,000 clones, approximately 91% being singletons. The sample comprised PBMCs (not recorded whether the cells were cultured). The receptors here all came from a female donor with multiple sclerosis, enrolled in a pregnancy study.

The chain carries TRBV7-9 and TRBJ2-5; a possible D gene is TRBD2 (5 bases). In germline, CDR1 is SEHNR, CDR2 FQNEAQ (reference sequence). V lost 1 base, J lost 4 bases, and 22 bases lay in between. This CDR3 is 18 amino acids long. The CDR3 loop is CASSLGAGVGPSRETQYF. The CDR3 DNA reads as TGTGCCAGCAGCTTAGGAGCCGGGGTCGGACCCTCCCGAGAGACCCAGTACTTC.

The rearrangement joins TRBV9 to TRBJ2-3, with TRBD2 matching 9 bases. J was trimmed by 14 bases and V by 4 bases; bases with no gene match: 8. The CDR3 is made up of 12 amino acids. The germline CDR1 and CDR2 sequences are SGDLS and YYNGEE. CDR3 amino acids: CASSPPSGIWYF. The CDR3 DNA reads TGTGCCAGCAGCCCCCCTAGCGGGATATGGTATTTT.

The chain is built from TRBV4-1 and TRBJ2-7; 9 positions match TRBD2. The germline gives CDR1 MGHRA, CDR2 YSYEKL. The CDR3 is 15 residues long. With V trimmed by 4 bases and J by 3 bases, 7 bases remained unmatched. CDR3 in amino acids: CASSPIAGEDYEQYF. The CDR3 DNA reads TGCGCCAGCAGCCCGATAGCGGGAGAAGACTACGAGCAGTACTTC.

This clone came up a few times. The same CDR3 can be traced to other DNA sequences in this sample. The chain combines TRBV6-1 with TRBJ2-7; TRBD2 matches 12 bases. Germline V gene sequence: CDR1 MNHNS, CDR2 SASEGT. The CDR3 is made up of 13 amino acids. J was trimmed by 7 bases and V by 8 bases; bases with no gene match: 6. DNA of the CDR3: TGTGCCAGCTTGACTAGCGGGAGAGGGGAGCAGTACTTC. This encodes CASLTSGRGEQYF.

This clone was counted a single time. This chain links TRBV7-9 with TRBJ2-1; D is possibly TRBD1 (6 bases). The V end was cut by 4 bases, the J end by 6 bases, with 10 bases between. The germline gives CDR1 SEHNR, CDR2 FQNEAQ (reference sequence). The CDR3 is made up of 13 amino acids. CDR3: CASSSSGANEQFF. The CDR3 region has the DNA TGTGCCAGCAGCTCTTCAGGGGCCAATGAGCAGTTCTTC.

The rearrangement joins TRBV6-5 to TRBJ2-1; TRBD2 is a possible D gene (5 bases). The germline gives CDR1 MNHEY, CDR2 SVGAGI. The length of the CDR3 is 16 residues. V was clipped by 3 bases and J by 2 bases, with 14 bases between them. CDR3 in DNA: TGTGCCAGCAGTTATGACGGGAATCACCCCTACAATGAGCAGTTCTTC. It yields the protein CASSYDGNHPYNEQFF.

The CDR3 bases are TGCGCCAGCAGCCAGGTCGACTCCCACCTCGGGCAGTACTTC. It encodes CASSQVDSHLGQYF. The chain combines TRBV4-1 with TRBJ2-7; no clear D gene. CDR3 length: 14 amino acids. Germline assignment: CDR1 MGHRA and CDR2 YSYEKL. Deletions cut 3 bases from V and 9 bases from J, with 18 bases between.

This clone was recorded a few times. The rearrangement links TRBV2 to TRBJ2-7; D is undetermined. The CDR3 consists of 13 residues. Germline CDR1 is SNHLY and CDR2 is FYNNEI. V lost 7 bases and J 0 bases, leaving 10 bases between the germline ends. The CDR3 coding sequence is TGTGCCAGCACCGAAGTGCCCTCCTACGAGCAGTACTTC. Translation gives CASTEVPSYEQYF. Full variable domain (rest looked up from reference TRBV2 and TRBJ2-7): EPEVTQTPSHQVTQMGQEVILRCVPISNHLYFYWYRQILGQKVEFLVSFYNNEISEKSEIFDDQFSVERPDGSNFTLKIRSTKLEDSAMYFCASTEVPSYEQYFGPGTRLTVT.

This clone was detected only once. CDR3 amino acids: CASSSWTGGRYEQYF. CDR3 nucleotides: TGTGCCAGCAGCTCTTGGACAGGGGGCAGGTACGAGCAGTACTTC. The chain uses TRBV7-9 and TRBJ2-7, with 11 bases lining up with TRBD1. The CDR3 length is 15 residues. The J segment lost 4 bases and the V segment lost 4 bases, leaving 6 bases of the junction unmatched. Germline CDR1 SEHNR, CDR2 FQNEAQ (reference sequence).

The chain couples TRBV5-4 to TRBJ2-2; 7 bases map to TRBD1. This CDR3 comprises 15 residues. CDR1 and CDR2 from the germline V gene are SGHNT and YYREEE (reference sequence). With 4 bases clipped from V and 3 bases from J, the junction kept 6 bases outside the gene matches. CDR3 sequence reads: CASSPRTGYTGELFF. CDR3 sequence (DNA): TGTGCCAGCAGCCCTAGGACAGGCTACACCGGGGAGCTGTTTTTT. Based on the CDR3 plus reference TRBV5-4 and TRBJ2-2, the full variable domain is ETGVTQSPTHLIKTRGQQVTLRCSSQSGHNTVSWYQQALGQGPQFIFQYYREEENGRGNFPPRFSGLQFPNYSSELNVNALELDDSALYLCASSPRTGYTGELFFGEGSRLTVL.

This chain connects TRBV14 to TRBJ2-7; TRBD1 matches at 10 bases. The CDR3 sequence is 13 residues long. From germline, CDR1 is SGHDN and CDR2 FVKESK. Trimming at V came to 4 bases and at J to 7 bases, leaving 4 bases not matched to a gene. CDR3: CASSPGQGIEQYF. CDR3 bases: TGTGCCAGCAGCCCGGGACAGGGGATAGAGCAGTACTTC.

V usage is TRBV19 and J usage is TRBJ2-1; D is perhaps TRBD2 (6 bases). From germline, CDR1 is LNHDA and CDR2 SQIVND (reference sequence). The CDR3 has 14 residues. V dropped 3 bases and J dropped 4 bases, with 10 bases sitting between them. The CDR3 DNA is TGTGCCAGTAGTATTCGGGAGACATACAATGAGCAGTTCTTC. It encodes CASSIRETYNEQFF.

The chain links TRBV5-1 to TRBJ1-1; the D is unclear. Germline V gene sequence: CDR1 SGHRS, CDR2 YFSETQ. The CDR3 loop spans 14 amino acids. The V and J ends lost 0 bases and 2 bases respectively, with 8 bases between them. CDR3 region: CASSLGVLNTEAFF. CDR3 nucleotides: TGCGCCAGCAGCTTGGGAGTCCTTAACACTGAAGCTTTCTTT.

This rearrangement joins TRBV7-2 to TRBJ2-7; 11 bases match TRBD2. Trimming cost V 4 bases and J 4 bases; bases outside gene matches: 3. The germline gives CDR1 SGHTA, CDR2 FQGNSA. This CDR3 spans 14 amino acids. The DNA for the CDR3 is TGTGCCAGCAGCTCCCGACTAGCGGGGTACGAGCAGTACTTC. Translated: CASSSRLAGYEQYF.

The chain has TRBV30 and TRBJ2-7, with D perhaps matching TRBD1 or TRBD2 (5 bases each). The germline V gene has CDR1 GTSNPN and CDR2 SVGIG (reference sequence). V was cut by 0 bases and J by 5 bases, with 17 bases left in between. CDR3 length: 15 amino acids. The CDR3 DNA reads TGTGCCTGGAGTGTACGGGAAGGGAAGGGGCACGAGCAGTACTTC. This encodes CAWSVREGKGHEQYF.